The present entry profiles one T cell receptor beta chain with its context. TCRdb fed the RT-PCR reads into MiXCR, producing one record per CDR3 protein. This sample has fewer than 800,000 distinct CDR3 sequences; approximately 15% occur once, and the top ten carry roughly 3.9%. This CDR3 comprises 18 residues. V shed 5 bases and J 6 bases; nucleotides not matched to a gene: 16. Looked up from germline, CDR1 is SGHTA and CDR2 is FQGNSA. Sequenced sample: memory CD4+ T cells from blood. The V and J genes are TRBV7-2 and TRBJ2-2; 9 bases line up with TRBD1. The origin of this receptor is a female donor in good health, serving as a healthy control. In nucleotides, the CDR3 is TGTGCCAGCAGCCTCCCGACAGGGGGGGGAAAGAGGTCCGGGGAGCTGTTTTTT. This gives the protein CASSLPTGGGKRSGELFF.